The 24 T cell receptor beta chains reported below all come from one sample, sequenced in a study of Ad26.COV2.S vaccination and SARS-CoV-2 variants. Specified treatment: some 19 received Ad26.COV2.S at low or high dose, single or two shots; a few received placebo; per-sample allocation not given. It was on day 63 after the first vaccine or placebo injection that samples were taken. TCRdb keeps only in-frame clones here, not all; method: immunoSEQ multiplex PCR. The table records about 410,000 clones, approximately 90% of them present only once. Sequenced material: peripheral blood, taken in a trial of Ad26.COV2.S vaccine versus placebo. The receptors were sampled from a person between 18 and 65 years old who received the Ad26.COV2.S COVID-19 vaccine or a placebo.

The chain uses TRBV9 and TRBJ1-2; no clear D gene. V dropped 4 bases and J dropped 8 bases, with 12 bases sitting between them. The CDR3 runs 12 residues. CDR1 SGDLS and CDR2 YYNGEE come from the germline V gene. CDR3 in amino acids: CASSSPLSGYTF. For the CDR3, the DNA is TGTGCCAGCAGCTCCCCGCTCAGCGGCTACACCTTC. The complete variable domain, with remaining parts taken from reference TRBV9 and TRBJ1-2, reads DSGVTQTPKHLITATGQRVTLRCSPRSGDLSVYWYQQSLDQGLQFLIQYYNGEERAKGNILERFSAQQFPDLHSELNLSSLELGDSALYFCASSSPLSGYTFGSGTRLTVV.

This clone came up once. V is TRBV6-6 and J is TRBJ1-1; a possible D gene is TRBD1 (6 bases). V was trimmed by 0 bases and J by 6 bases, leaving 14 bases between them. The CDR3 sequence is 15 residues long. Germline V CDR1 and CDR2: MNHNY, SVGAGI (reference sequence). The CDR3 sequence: CASSYSVRQESEAFF. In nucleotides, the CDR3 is TGTGCCAGCAGTTACTCTGTCCGACAGGAGTCTGAAGCTTTCTTT.

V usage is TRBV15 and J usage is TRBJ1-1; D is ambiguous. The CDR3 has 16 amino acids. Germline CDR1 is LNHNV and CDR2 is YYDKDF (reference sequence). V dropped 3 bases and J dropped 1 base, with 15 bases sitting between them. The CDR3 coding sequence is TGTGCCACCAGCAGGGTGGGTCTCGGGCAGAACACTGAAGCTTTCTTT. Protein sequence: CATSRVGLGQNTEAFF.

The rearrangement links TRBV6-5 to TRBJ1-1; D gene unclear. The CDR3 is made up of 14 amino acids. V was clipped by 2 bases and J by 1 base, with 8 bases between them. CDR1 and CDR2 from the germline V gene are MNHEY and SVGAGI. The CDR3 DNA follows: TGTGCCAGCAGTTACGGGTGGGGGAACACTGAAGCTTTCTTT. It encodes CASSYGWGNTEAFF.

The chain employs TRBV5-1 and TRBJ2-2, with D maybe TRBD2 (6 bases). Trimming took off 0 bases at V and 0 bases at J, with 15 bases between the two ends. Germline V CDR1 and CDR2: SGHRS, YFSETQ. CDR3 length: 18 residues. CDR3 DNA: TGCGCCAGCAGCTTGGAGACAGAAGGAGGGCCGAACACCGGGGAGCTGTTTTTT. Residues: CASSLETEGGPNTGELFF.

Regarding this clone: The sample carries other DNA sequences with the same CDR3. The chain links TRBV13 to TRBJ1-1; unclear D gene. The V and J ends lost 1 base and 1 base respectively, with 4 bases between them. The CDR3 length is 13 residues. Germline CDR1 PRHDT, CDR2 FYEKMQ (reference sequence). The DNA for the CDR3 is TGTGCCAGCAGCTTAGTAGGGAACACTGAAGCTTTCTTT. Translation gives CASSLVGNTEAFF.

Here the CDR3 DNA reads TGTGCCAGTAGTCCCCGGACAGGGCGGCCCCAGCATTTT. Translated, it gives CASSPRTGRPQHF. The J gene is TRBJ1-5, the V gene TRBV19; 8 bases fit TRBD1. The V and J ends lost 5 bases and 9 bases, in that order; junction bases with no gene match: 6. The CDR3 length is 13 residues. The germline CDR1 and CDR2 sequences are LNHDA and SQIVND (reference sequence). The entire variable domain, with the rest obtained from reference TRBV19 and TRBJ1-5, is as follows: DGGITQSPKYLFRKEGQNVTLSCEQNLNHDAMYWYRQDPGQGLRLIYYSQIVNDFQKGDIAEGYSVSREKKESFPLTVTSAQKNPTAFYLCASSPRTGRPQHFGDGTRLSIL.

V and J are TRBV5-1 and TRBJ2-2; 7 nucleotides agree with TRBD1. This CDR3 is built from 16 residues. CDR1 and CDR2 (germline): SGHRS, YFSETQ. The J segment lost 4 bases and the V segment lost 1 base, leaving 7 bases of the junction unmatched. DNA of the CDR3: TGCGCCAGCAGCTTGTTGAGGGGGCAGGGCACCGGGGAGCTGTTTTTT. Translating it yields CASSLLRGQGTGELFF.

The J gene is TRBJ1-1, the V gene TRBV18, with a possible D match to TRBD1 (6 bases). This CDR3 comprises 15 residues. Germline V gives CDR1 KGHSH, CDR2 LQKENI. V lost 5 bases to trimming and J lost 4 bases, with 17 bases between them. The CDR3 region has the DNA TGTGCCAGCTCATCAACGGACAGCCTGGGCACTGAAGCTTTCTTT. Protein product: CASSSTDSLGTEAFF.

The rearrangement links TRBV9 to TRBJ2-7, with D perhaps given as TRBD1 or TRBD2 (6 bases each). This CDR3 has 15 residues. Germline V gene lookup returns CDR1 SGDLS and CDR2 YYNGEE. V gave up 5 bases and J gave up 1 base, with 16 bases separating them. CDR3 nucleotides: TGTGCCAGCAGTCTGGGGGCCCGGGGGTCCTACGAGCAGTACTTC. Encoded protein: CASSLGARGSYEQYF.

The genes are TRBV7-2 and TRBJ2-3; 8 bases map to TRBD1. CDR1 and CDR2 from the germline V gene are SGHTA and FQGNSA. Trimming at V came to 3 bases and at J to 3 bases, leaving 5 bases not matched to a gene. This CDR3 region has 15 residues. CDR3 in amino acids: CASSLGDRITDTQYF. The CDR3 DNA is TGTGCCAGCAGCTTGGGGGACAGGATTACAGATACGCAGTATTTT.

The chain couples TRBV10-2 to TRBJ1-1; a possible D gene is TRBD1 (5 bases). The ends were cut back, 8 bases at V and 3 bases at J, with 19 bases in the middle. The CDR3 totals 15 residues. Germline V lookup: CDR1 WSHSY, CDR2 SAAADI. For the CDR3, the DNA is TGCGCCAGCCCGACAGTCCCCCTCGGGGACACTGAAGCTTTCTTT. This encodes CASPTVPLGDTEAFF.

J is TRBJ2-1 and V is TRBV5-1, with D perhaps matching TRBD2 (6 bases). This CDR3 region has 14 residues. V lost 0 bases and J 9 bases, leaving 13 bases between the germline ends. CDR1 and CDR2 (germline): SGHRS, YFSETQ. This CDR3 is CASSLGGARSEQFF. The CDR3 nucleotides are TGCGCCAGCAGCTTGGGCGGGGCTCGTAGTGAGCAGTTCTTC.

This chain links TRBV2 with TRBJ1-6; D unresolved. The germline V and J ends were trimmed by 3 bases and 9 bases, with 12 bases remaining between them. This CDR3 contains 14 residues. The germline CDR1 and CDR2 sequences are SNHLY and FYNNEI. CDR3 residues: CASSDFEGSSPLHF. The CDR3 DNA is TGTGCCAGCAGTGACTTTGAGGGCTCTTCACCCCTCCACTTT.

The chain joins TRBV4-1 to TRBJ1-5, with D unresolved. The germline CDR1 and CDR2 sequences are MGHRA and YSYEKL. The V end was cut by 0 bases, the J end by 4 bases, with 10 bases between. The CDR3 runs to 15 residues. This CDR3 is CASSQDREVNQPQHF. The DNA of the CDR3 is TGCGCCAGCAGCCAAGATCGCGAGGTAAATCAGCCCCAGCATTTT.

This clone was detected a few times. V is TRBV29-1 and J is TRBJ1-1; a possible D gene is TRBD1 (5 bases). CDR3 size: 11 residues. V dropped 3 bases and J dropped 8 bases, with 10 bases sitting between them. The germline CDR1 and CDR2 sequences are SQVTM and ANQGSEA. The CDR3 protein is CSVDPDREAFF. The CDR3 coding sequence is TGCAGCGTTGACCCCGACAGAGAAGCTTTCTTT.

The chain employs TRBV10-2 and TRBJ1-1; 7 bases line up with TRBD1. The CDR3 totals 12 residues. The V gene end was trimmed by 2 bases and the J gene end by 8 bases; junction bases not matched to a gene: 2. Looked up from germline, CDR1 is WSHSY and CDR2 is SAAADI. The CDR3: CASSERTGEAFF. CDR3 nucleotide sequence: TGCGCCAGCAGTGAGCGGACAGGAGAAGCTTTCTTT.

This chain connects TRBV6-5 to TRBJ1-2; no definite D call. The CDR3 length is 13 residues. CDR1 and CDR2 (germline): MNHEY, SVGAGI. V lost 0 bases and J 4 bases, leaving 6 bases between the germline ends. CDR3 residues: CASSYSPPYGYTF. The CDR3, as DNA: TGTGCCAGCAGTTACTCCCCGCCCTATGGCTACACCTTC.

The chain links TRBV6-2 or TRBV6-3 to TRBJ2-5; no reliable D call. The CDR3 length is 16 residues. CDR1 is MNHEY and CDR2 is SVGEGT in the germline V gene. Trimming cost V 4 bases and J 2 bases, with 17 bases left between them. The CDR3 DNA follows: TGTGCCAGCAGTTCCTTCCCGGGCGACACGCAAGAGACCCAGTACTTC. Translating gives CASSSFPGDTQETQYF.

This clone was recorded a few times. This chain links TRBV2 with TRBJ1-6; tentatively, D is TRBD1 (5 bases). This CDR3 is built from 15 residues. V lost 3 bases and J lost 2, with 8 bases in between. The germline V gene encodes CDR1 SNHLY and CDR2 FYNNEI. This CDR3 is CASSESQAYNSPLHF. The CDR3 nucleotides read TGTGCCAGCAGTGAGTCACAGGCCTATAATTCACCCCTCCACTTT.

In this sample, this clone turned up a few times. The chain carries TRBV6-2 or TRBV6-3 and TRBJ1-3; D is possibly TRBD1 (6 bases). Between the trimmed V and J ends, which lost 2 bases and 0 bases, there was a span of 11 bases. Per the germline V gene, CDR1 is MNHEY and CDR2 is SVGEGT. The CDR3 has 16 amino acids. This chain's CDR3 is CASSYGGRLSGNTIYF. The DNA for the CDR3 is TGTGCCAGCAGTTACGGGGGCAGACTCTCTGGAAACACCATATATTTT.

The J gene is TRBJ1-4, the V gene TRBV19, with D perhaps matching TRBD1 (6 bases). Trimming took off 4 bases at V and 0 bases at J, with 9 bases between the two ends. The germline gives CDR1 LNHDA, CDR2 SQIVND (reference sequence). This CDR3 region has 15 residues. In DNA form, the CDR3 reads TGTGCCAGTAGTACTGGACAGCCAACTAATGAAAAACTGTTTTTT. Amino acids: CASSTGQPTNEKLFF.

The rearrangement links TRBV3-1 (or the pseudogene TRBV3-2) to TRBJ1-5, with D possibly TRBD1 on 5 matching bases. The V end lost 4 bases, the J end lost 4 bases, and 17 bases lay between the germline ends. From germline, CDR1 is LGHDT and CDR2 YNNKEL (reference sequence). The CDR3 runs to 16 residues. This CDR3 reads CASSLPGPRGNQPQHF. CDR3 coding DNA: TGTGCCAGCAGCCTGCCGGGGCCTAGAGGGAATCAGCCCCAGCATTTT.

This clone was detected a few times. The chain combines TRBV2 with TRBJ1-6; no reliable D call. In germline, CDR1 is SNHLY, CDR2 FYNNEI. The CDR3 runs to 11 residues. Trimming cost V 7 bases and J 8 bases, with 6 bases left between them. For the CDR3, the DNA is TGTGCCAGCATGAGGGATTCACCCCTCCACTTT. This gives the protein CASMRDSPLHF.